The 19 T cell receptor beta chains listed next were all sequenced from one sample in a study of read filtering for tumor transcriptome and immune sequencing. This library used roughly 370 ng RNA and molecular barcoded adaptors spanning alpha/delta and beta/gamma chains. TCRdb re-analysed the reads in MiXCR, keeping a single row per CDR3 protein. The table includes about 48,000 distinct CDR3 sequences, roughly 18% detected once. Sequencing was carried out using a population of CD138-negative cells sorted from bone marrow. The receptor source for this set is a donor aged 40 or over with multiple myeloma.

This clonotype was picked up many times. The J gene is TRBJ2-1, the V gene TRBV25-1, with 9 bases aligning to TRBD2. The germline CDR1 and CDR2 sequences are MGHDK and SYGVNS. This CDR3 has 15 amino acids. V gave up 5 bases and J gave up 8 bases; unmatched junction bases: 10. The CDR3 reads CASSRLAGGPDEQFF. The CDR3 DNA follows: TGTGCCAGCAGTCGGCTGGCGGGAGGGCCCGATGAGCAGTTCTTC.

This clonotype was picked up a small number of times. This chain connects TRBV29-1 to TRBJ1-5, with 7 positions matching TRBD1. CDR1 is SQVTM and CDR2 is ANQGSEA in the germline V gene. The CDR3 is 13 residues long. V was clipped by 5 bases and J by 2 bases; unmatched bases: 3. The CDR3: CSVRQGGNQPQHF. DNA of the CDR3: TGCAGCGTTCGACAGGGAGGCAATCAGCCCCAGCATTTT.

This clonotype came up many times. The chain joins TRBV5-1 to TRBJ2-1; 9 positions match TRBD2. The CDR3 runs 16 residues. Germline V CDR1 and CDR2: SGHRS, YFSETQ. With 4 bases clipped from V and 2 bases from J, the junction kept 7 bases outside the gene matches. In nucleotides, the CDR3 is TGCGCCAGCAGCGCCAAGACTAGCGGACCCTACAATGAGCAGTTCTTC. Translating it yields CASSAKTSGPYNEQFF.

This clonotype was seen only a few times. V usage is TRBV29-1 and J usage is TRBJ1-5; tentatively, D is TRBD1 (5 bases). The CDR3 contains 12 residues. V was pared by 4 bases and J by 2 bases, with 6 bases between. Germline-derived CDR1 and CDR2 are SQVTM and ANQGSEA. The CDR3 region is CSVGGGNQPQHF. Written as DNA, the CDR3 is TGCAGCGTTGGGGGGGGCAATCAGCCCCAGCATTTT.

A word on this clonotype: A read error may be the cause here, since a much bigger clone is one base away. The V and J genes are TRBV7-2 and TRBJ2-6; 7 bases fit TRBD1. The CDR3 extends over 18 amino acids. After removal of 5 bases from V and 2 bases from J, the junction contained 12 bases not matched to a gene. CDR1 is SGHTA and CDR2 is FQGNSA in the germline V gene. The CDR3 is CASSPRQGKGPGANVLTF. The CDR3 DNA reads TGTGCCAGCAGCCCAAGACAGGGTAAGGGCCCTGGGGCCAACGTCCTGACTTTC.

Many counts were recorded for this clonotype. This chain links TRBV5-6 with TRBJ2-4; tentatively, D is TRBD1 (6 bases). The CDR3 is 16 residues long. Trimming pared 4 bases from V and 4 bases from J, leaving 18 bases between. Germline CDR1 reads SGHDT; CDR2 reads YYEEEE. The CDR3 here is CASSLRPGTNKNIQYF. CDR3 bases: TGTGCCAGCAGCCTCCGCCCCGGGACAAATAAAAACATTCAGTACTTC.

The chain is built from TRBV5-4 and TRBJ2-3; TRBD1 might be the D (6 bases). V was trimmed by 4 bases and J by 4 bases, leaving 16 bases between them. The germline V gene has CDR1 SGHNT and CDR2 YYREEE (reference sequence). There are 15 residues in the CDR3. The CDR3 bases are TGTGCCAGCAGCCCCGGGACACAAAGCGCAGATACGCAGTATTTT. Encoded protein: CASSPGTQSADTQYF.

As concerns this clonotype: This could be a read error, since a much larger clone is one nucleotide away. The chain links TRBV19 to TRBJ1-5; a weak D match, TRBD1 (5 bases). From germline, CDR1 is LNHDA and CDR2 SQIVND (reference sequence). The CDR3 runs to 17 residues. The CDR3 DNA is TGTGCCAGTTGTATGGAGGGGCCACGAGTCCCCAATCAGCCCCAGCATTTT. It translates to CASCMEGPRVPNQPQHF.

Turning to this clonotype: Being one base from a much bigger clone, this may be a read error. The chain links TRBV4-2 to TRBJ1-1, with 9 bases lining up with TRBD1. V lost 4 bases, J lost 10 bases, and 19 bases stayed unmatched. The CDR3 has 17 residues. CDR1 LGHNA and CDR2 YNFKEQ come from the germline V gene. The chain's CDR3 is CASSPRGQGPLYSVAFF. The CDR3 coding sequence is TGTGCCAGCAGCCCGCGTGGACAGGGGCCCCTCTATTCTGTAGCTTTCTTT.

About this clonotype itself: Possible read error: a much larger clone is one base away. The V and J genes are TRBV5-1 and TRBJ2-5, with D possibly matching TRBD2 (6 bases). CDR1 is SGHRS, CDR2 YFSETQ, per germline. CDR3 length: 14 amino acids. V lost 6 bases and J lost 4, with 16 bases in between. The CDR3 DNA sequence: TGCGCCAGCAAGAACGGGAGAGGAGGAGAGACCCAGTACTTC. The encoded protein is CASKNGRGGETQYF.

Ten or more counts support this clonotype. The chain combines TRBV28 with TRBJ2-7; D gene unclear. Germline V gives CDR1 MDHEN, CDR2 SYDVKM. The CDR3 has 14 amino acids. The V end was cut by 7 bases, the J end by 1 base, with 14 bases between. For the CDR3, the DNA is TGTGCCAGCATCCCCTCGGGCCCTTCCTACGAGCAGTACTTC. It translates to CASIPSGPSYEQYF.

This clonotype was counted ten times or more. CDR3 nucleotides: TGTGCCAGCAGCCAACTCGCGGGGCTAGTCCGTCTCCAGTACTTC. Its translation: CASSQLAGLVRLQYF. The V and J genes are TRBV3-1 and TRBJ2-5; TRBD2 might be the D (6 bases). V was clipped by 2 bases and J by 10 bases, with 20 bases between them. There are 15 residues in the CDR3. In germline, CDR1 is LGHDT, CDR2 YNNKEL (reference sequence).

V usage is TRBV2 and J usage is TRBJ2-5, with 8 bases matching TRBD2. With 3 bases clipped from V and 1 base from J, the junction kept 4 bases outside the gene matches. Germline assignment: CDR1 SNHLY and CDR2 FYNNEI. This CDR3 has 15 residues. CDR3 protein: CASSDLTSGQETQYF. CDR3 in DNA: TGTGCCAGCAGTGACTTAACTAGCGGCCAAGAGACCCAGTACTTC.

On this clonotype itself: A much more abundant neighbour one base away suggests this may be a read error. The CDR3 does not close with the conserved phenylalanine or tryptophan, likely indicating a read error. V and J are TRBV7-9 and TRBJ1-1, with 7 bases fitting TRBD1. CDR1 and CDR2 from the germline V gene are SEHNR and FQNEAQ (reference sequence). The CDR3 has 15 residues. The junction had 9 bases not matched to a gene; V was cut back by 5 bases and J by 3 bases. The CDR3 sequence: CASSPRQGWDTEAFL. CDR3 DNA sequence: TGTGCCAGCAGCCCTAGACAGGGATGGGACACTGAAGCTTTCCTT.

This clonotype came up once. A much bigger clone sits one base away, suggesting this may be a read error. This sequence joins TRBV2 and TRBJ2-7; D unclear. This CDR3 spans 13 amino acids. The ends were cut back, 4 bases at V and 0 bases at J, with 7 bases in the middle. Germline CDR1 is SNHLY and CDR2 is FYNNEI. Written as DNA, the CDR3 is TGTGCCAGCAGTGGAAACCCCTCCTACGAGCAGTACTTC. Translated: CASSGNPSYEQYF. Filled out from reference TRBV2 and TRBJ2-7, the complete variable domain reads EPEVTQTPSHQVTQMGQEVILRCVPISNHLYFYWYRQILGQKVEFLVSFYNNEISEKSEIFDDQFSVERPDGSNFTLKIRSTKLEDSAMYFCASSGNPSYEQYFGPGTRLTVT.

As concerns this clonotype: The germline gene is not matched at one end of the junction; a read error may be the cause. The CDR3 is CTSTMWESHQPQHF. DNA for the CDR3: TGTACCAGCACAATGTGGGAGTCTCATCAGCCCCAACATTTT. The genes are TRBV28 and TRBJ1-5; no firm D call. The CDR3 length is 14 residues. Per the germline V gene, CDR1 is MDHEN and CDR2 is SYDVKM.

This clonotype was seen ten or more times. This chain joins TRBV5-6 and TRBJ2-5, with D possibly TRBD2 on 5 matching bases. Trimming took 4 bases from V and 4 from J, leaving 11 bases between them. CDR1 is SGHDT and CDR2 is YYEEEE in the germline V gene. This CDR3 is built from 13 residues. CDR3 region: CASSPGRRETQYF. CDR3 bases: TGTGCCAGCAGCCCGGGAAGAAGAGAGACCCAGTACTTC. The full variable domain, rest sourced from reference TRBV5-6 and TRBJ2-5, is DAGVTQSPTHLIKTRGQQVTLRCSPKSGHDTVSWYQQALGQGPQFIFQYYEEEERQRGNFPDRFSGHQFPNYSSELNVNALLLGDSALYLCASSPGRRETQYFGPGTRLLVL.

This clonotype has a count of ten or more. The J gene is TRBJ2-1, the V gene TRBV6-2 or TRBV6-3; possibly TRBD2 for D (6 bases). Germline values: CDR1 MNHEY, CDR2 SVGEGT. The CDR3 runs 14 residues. Trimming removed 2 bases at V and 12 bases at J, with 17 bases between. The chain's CDR3 is CASSYLVPEGGQFF. In nucleotides, the CDR3 is TGTGCCAGCAGTTACCTTGTCCCGGAGGGAGGGCAGTTCTTC.

This clonotype was picked up a small number of times. The chain is built from TRBV20-1 and TRBJ2-7; a weak D match, TRBD2 (6 bases). Trimming took off 0 bases at V and 4 bases at J, with 16 bases between the two ends. CDR3 length: 15 residues. CDR1 is DFQATT and CDR2 is SNEGSKA in the germline V gene (reference sequence). The DNA for the CDR3 is TGCAGTGCTAGAGATATCAGGGTAGGGACTTACGAGCAGTACTTC. This translates into CSARDIRVGTYEQYF.